This T cell receptor (beta chain) derives from a study of T-cell memory formation after mild COVID-19. Study overall: TCR clustering was largely donor specific.

This clonotype came up many times. The antigen is undetermined. A 5'RACE reaction primed in the constant segment made cDNA libraries of TCR alpha and TCR beta, and these carried sample barcodes and UMIs. One entry per CDR3 protein results from TCRdb running MiXCR on the 5' RACE reads. The table records fewer than 600,000 distinct CDR3 sequences, roughly 21% of them present only once. The ends were cut back, 3 bases at V and 3 bases at J, with 6 bases in the middle. Germline assignment: CDR1 MNHEY and CDR2 SMNVEV (reference sequence). CDR3 length: 13 amino acids. Whole-study results and caveats: Among clones contracting day 15 to 85, CD4/CD8 was balanced, whereas later expanders leaned CD4+. Some SARS-CoV-2-responding clones were already detected in memory before infection.

This sequence joins TRBV27 and TRBJ2-1; no definite D call. The origin of this receptor is an adult woman who had mild COVID-19 (a few samples of this study predate the infection). Cell type and time point are not known. The sequencing sample was made of PBMCs or a T cell subset sorted from them (not recorded which). The CDR3 coding sequence is TGTGCCAGCAGTTTTATGGGCTACAATGAGCAGTTCTTC. It is translated as CASSFMGYNEQFF.